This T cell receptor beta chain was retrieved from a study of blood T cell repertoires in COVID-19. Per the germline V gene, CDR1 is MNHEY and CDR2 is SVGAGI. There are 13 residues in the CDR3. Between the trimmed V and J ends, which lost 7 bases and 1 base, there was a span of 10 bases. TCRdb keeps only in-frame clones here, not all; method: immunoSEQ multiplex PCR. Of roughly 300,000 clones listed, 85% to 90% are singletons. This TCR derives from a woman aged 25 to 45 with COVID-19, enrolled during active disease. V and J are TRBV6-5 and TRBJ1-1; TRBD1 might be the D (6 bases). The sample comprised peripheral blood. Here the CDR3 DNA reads TGTGCCAGCACCTCGACAGGGAACACTGAAGCTTTCTTT. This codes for CASTSTGNTEAFF.